Below are 15 T cell receptor beta chains sequenced from a single sample in a study of blood T cell repertoires in COVID-19. Profiled with immunoSEQ multiplex PCR; TCRdb holds only in-frame clones, not every one. In the table there are just over 75,000 clones, around 84% of which are singletons. The sample was peripheral blood. These TCRs come from a middle-aged man with acute or convalescent COVID-19.

This chain links TRBV7-2 with TRBJ2-4, with no clear D. CDR1 and CDR2 (germline): SGHTA, FQGNSA. Trimming took 2 bases from V and 8 from J, leaving 10 bases between them. The CDR3 contains 13 residues. The CDR3 sequence: CASSLLRYDIQYF. For the CDR3, the DNA is TGTGCCAGCAGCTTACTTCGCTATGACATTCAGTACTTC.

This clone appeared a single time. The rearrangement links TRBV7-2 to TRBJ1-1; no reliable D call. There are 12 residues in the CDR3. CDR1 is SGHTA and CDR2 is FQGNSA in the germline V gene. The V end lost 3 bases, the J end lost 3 bases, and 5 bases lay between the germline ends. The CDR3 here is CASSFADTEAFF. The CDR3 nucleotides are TGTGCCAGCAGCTTTGCGGACACTGAAGCTTTCTTT.

The V call is TRBV21-1, the J call TRBJ2-5; TRBD2 is taken as the D call from the table, unchecked against the DNA. TRBV21-1 is a known pseudogene. CDR3 size: 17 residues. The CDR3 protein is CASSKEGLAGVGETQYF. The CDR3 bases are TGTGCCAGCAGCAAAGAAGGACTAGCGGGGGTCGGAGAGACCCAGTACTTC.

This clone was observed a few times. The V call is TRBV5-1, the J call TRBJ2-1; tentative D call: TRBD2 (5 bases). The germline V gene encodes CDR1 SGHRS and CDR2 YFSETQ. The CDR3 covers 13 residues. V lost 3 bases to trimming and J lost 10 bases, with 14 bases between them. CDR3 sequence reads: CASSSSRDVEQFF. The CDR3 region has the DNA TGCGCCAGCAGCTCGAGCCGGGATGTAGAGCAGTTCTTC.

V gene TRBV11-2 combines with J gene TRBJ2-7; D is possibly TRBD2 (6 bases). Trimming pared 1 base from V and 0 bases from J, leaving 13 bases between. Per germline, CDR1 SGHAT and CDR2 FQNNGV. This CDR3 region has 16 residues. CDR3 protein: CASSLVGGTSSYEQYF. Here the CDR3 DNA reads TGTGCCAGCAGCTTAGTTGGCGGGACGAGCTCCTACGAGCAGTACTTC.

The chain recombines TRBV6-6 with TRBJ1-5; D remains ambiguous. Germline V CDR1 and CDR2: MNHNY, SVGAGI (reference sequence). The V end lost 3 bases, the J end lost 2 bases, and 5 bases lay between the germline ends. The CDR3 totals 13 residues. CDR3 region: CASSYEGNQPQHF. DNA of the CDR3: TGTGCCAGCAGTTATGAGGGCAATCAGCCCCAGCATTTT.

J is TRBJ2-7 and V is TRBV28; D ambiguous. V dropped 2 bases and J dropped 7 bases, with 9 bases sitting between them. The CDR3 consists of 12 residues. Per the germline V gene, CDR1 is MDHEN and CDR2 is SYDVKM. CDR3: CASSLRIREQYF. In DNA form, the CDR3 reads TGTGCCAGCAGTTTAAGGATCAGGGAGCAGTACTTC.

The chain employs TRBV28 and TRBJ1-3, with a possible D match to TRBD1 (6 bases). CDR1 and CDR2 (germline): MDHEN, SYDVKM. Trimming took 6 bases from V and 7 from J, leaving 13 bases between them. The CDR3 is made up of 13 amino acids. CDR3 nucleotide sequence: TGTGCCAGCAGAAAGGGGGGGGTGAACACCATATATTTT. Its translation: CASRKGGVNTIYF.

This clone occurred once. The J gene is TRBJ2-1, the V gene TRBV18; 11 nucleotides line up with TRBD2. The germline V gene has CDR1 KGHSH and CDR2 LQKENI. The CDR3 has 14 residues. V gave up 6 bases and J gave up 7 bases; unmatched junction bases: 5. Here the CDR3 reads CASSTSGRQNEQFF. The CDR3 nucleotides read TGTGCCAGCTCCACTAGCGGGAGACAAAATGAGCAGTTCTTC.

This chain uses TRBV28 with TRBJ1-2; D ambiguous. CDR3 length equals 14 residues. Germline V lookup: CDR1 MDHEN, CDR2 SYDVKM. The V end lost 8 bases, the J end lost 0 bases, and 13 bases lay between the germline ends. The CDR3 protein is CASEGLGPNYGYTF. DNA for the CDR3: TGTGCCAGCGAGGGTTTGGGCCCTAACTATGGCTACACCTTC.

CDR3 amino acids: CASSVGTGGDTIYF. CDR3 DNA: TGTGCCAGCAGCGTCGGGACAGGTGGGGACACCATATATTTT. This chain joins TRBV9 and TRBJ1-3; 8 bases align to TRBD1. The V segment lost 2 bases and the J segment 8 bases; nucleotides outside the gene matches: 6. This CDR3 is 14 amino acids long. CDR1 is SGDLS, CDR2 YYNGEE, per germline. The full variable domain, in which reference TRBV9 and TRBJ1-3 provide the parts outside the CDR3, is DSGVTQTPKHLITATGQRVTLRCSPRSGDLSVYWYQQSLDQGLQFLIQYYNGEERAKGNILERFSAQQFPDLHSELNLSSLELGDSALYFCASSVGTGGDTIYFGEGSWLTVV.

This rearrangement joins TRBV19 to TRBJ2-7; 9 bases fit TRBD1. Germline assignment: CDR1 LNHDA and CDR2 SQIVND (reference sequence). V was pared by 4 bases and J by 4 bases, with 5 bases of the junction left unmatched. The CDR3 contains 14 residues. DNA for the CDR3: TGTGCCAGTAGTAAGGGACAGGGCACGTACGAGCAGTACTTC. It yields the protein CASSKGQGTYEQYF.

This clone was detected a few times. This rearrangement joins TRBV5-1 to TRBJ2-7; TRBD1 might be the D (6 bases). The ends were cut back, 6 bases at V and 1 base at J, with 17 bases in the middle. Germline CDR1 reads SGHRS; CDR2 reads YFSETQ. The CDR3 covers 15 residues. The CDR3 here is CASTSGDRKSYEQYF. CDR3 DNA sequence: TGCGCCAGCACATCAGGCGACAGGAAATCCTACGAGCAGTACTTC.

The CDR3 protein is CASSPPNTGELFF. In DNA, the CDR3 is TGTGCCAGCAGCCCCCCTAACACCGGGGAGCTGTTTTTT. The chain carries TRBV3-1 (or the pseudogene TRBV3-2) and TRBJ2-2; D gene ambiguous. CDR1 LGHDT and CDR2 YNNKEL come from the germline V gene (reference sequence). There are 13 residues in the CDR3. V shed 4 bases and J shed 2 bases, with 5 bases lying between them.

The chain recombines TRBV14 with TRBJ1-1; 7 bases align to TRBD1. V trimming: 0 bases; J trimming: 8 bases; junction bases outside the gene matches: 3. CDR1 SGHDN and CDR2 FVKESK come from the germline V gene. The length of the CDR3 is 13 residues. CDR3 in amino acids: CASSQETGSEAFF. The CDR3 DNA sequence: TGTGCCAGCAGCCAAGAGACAGGGTCCGAAGCTTTCTTT.